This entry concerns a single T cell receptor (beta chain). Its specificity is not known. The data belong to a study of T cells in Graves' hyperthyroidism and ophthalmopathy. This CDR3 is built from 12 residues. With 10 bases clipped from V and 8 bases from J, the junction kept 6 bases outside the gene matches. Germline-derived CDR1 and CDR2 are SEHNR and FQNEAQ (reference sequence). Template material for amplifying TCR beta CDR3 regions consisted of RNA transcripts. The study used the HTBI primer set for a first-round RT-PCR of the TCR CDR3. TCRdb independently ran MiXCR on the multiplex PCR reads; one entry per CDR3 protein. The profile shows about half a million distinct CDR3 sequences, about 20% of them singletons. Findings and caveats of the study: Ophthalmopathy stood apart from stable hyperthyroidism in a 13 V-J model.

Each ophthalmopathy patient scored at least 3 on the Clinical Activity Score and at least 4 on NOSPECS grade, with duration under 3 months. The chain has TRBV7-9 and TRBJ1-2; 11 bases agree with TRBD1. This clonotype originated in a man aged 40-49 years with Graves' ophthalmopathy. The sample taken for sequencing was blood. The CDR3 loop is CATEDRGQGYTF. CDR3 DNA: TGTGCCACCGAGGACAGGGGGCAAGGCTACACCTTC.